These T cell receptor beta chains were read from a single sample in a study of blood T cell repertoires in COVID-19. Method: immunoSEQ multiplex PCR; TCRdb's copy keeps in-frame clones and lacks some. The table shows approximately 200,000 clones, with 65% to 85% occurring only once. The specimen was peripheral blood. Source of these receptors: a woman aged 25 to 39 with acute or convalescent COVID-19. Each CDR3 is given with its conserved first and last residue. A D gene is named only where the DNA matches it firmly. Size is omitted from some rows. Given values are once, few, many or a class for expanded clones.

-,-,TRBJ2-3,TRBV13,TGTGCCAGCAGCTCTACGCTAGATACGCAGTATTTT,CASSSTLDTQYF
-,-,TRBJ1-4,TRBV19,TGTGCCAGTAGTCCCCAGGGACTCGGATGGGGAGGAAAACTGTTTTTT,CASSPQGLGWGGKLFF
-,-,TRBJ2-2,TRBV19,TGTGCCAGTAGTATCATCGGGGAGCTGTTTTTT,CASSIIGELFF
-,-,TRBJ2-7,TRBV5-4,TGTGCCAGCAGCTTAGAGGACGAGCAGTACTTC,CASSLEDEQYF
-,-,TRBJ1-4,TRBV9,TGTGCCAGCAGCCTGGGTTTGACAAAAAATGAAAAACTGTTTTTT,CASSLGLTKNEKLFF
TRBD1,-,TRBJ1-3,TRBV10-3,TGTGCCATCAGGGCAGGGGGCGCGAGAAACACCATATATTTT,CAIRAGGARNTIYF
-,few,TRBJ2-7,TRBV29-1,TGCGCAGTTCTGATGACCTACGAGCAGTACTTC,CAVLMTYEQYF
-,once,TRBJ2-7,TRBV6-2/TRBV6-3,TGTGCCAGCAGTCGCGCCTACGAGCAGTACTTC,CASSRAYEQYF
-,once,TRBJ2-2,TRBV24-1,TGTGCCACCAGTGATCCCGCCCGGGTGCGCGGGGAGCTGTTTTTT,CATSDPARVRGELFF
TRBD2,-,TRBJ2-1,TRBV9,TGTGCCAGCAGCGTAACGGGACTAAACAATGAGCAGTTCTTC,CASSVTGLNNEQFF
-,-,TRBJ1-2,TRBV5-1,TGCGCCAGCAGCTCTTGGCGGGGGACGACGAACTATGGCTACACCTTC,CASSSWRGTTNYGYTF
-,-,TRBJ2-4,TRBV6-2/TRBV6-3,TGTGCCAGCAGTCCGCGGAAAAACATTCAGTACTTC,CASSPRKNIQYF
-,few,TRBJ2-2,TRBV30,TGTGCCTGGAGTCTCAACACCGGGGAGCTGTTTTTT,CAWSLNTGELFF
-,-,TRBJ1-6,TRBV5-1,TGCGCCAGCAGCTCGGACAGTACCTCCTATAATTCACCCCTCCACTTT,CASSSDSTSYNSPLHF
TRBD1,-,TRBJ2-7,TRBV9,TGTGCCAGCAGCGAGGGGGCCTCGATCTACGAGCAGTACTTC,CASSEGASIYEQYF
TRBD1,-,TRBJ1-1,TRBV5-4,TGTGCCAGCAGCTTGGCTTGGACAGGCGGTAGGAGCGGTGAAGCTTTCTTT,CASSLAWTGGRSGEAFF